This TCR beta chain was observed in a study of blood T cell repertoires in COVID-19. Germline loops: CDR1 LGHDT, CDR2 YNNKEL (reference sequence). The CDR3 totals 15 residues. The V end was cut by 5 bases, the J end by 5 bases, with 18 bases between. Study processing details: Reference gene primer amplification in the assay estimated nucleated cell counts. Using immunoSEQ multiplex PCR, the repertoire was profiled, and TCRdb retains in-frame clones only, with some absent. Clone size and the V and J calls come from that table; the DNA yielded D and trimming. The repertoire has some 170,000 clones, 87% of them found once; the top ten carry about 1.4%.

V is TRBV3-1 (or the pseudogene TRBV3-2) and J is TRBJ2-5; possible D gene TRBD2, 6 bases. Sample: peripheral blood. This TCR was sampled from a woman aged 45-65 years with acute or convalescent COVID-19. CDR3 sequence: CASSYRTGERETQYF. In DNA, the CDR3 is TGTGCCAGCAGCTACAGAACGGGAGAGCGTGAGACCCAGTACTTC.